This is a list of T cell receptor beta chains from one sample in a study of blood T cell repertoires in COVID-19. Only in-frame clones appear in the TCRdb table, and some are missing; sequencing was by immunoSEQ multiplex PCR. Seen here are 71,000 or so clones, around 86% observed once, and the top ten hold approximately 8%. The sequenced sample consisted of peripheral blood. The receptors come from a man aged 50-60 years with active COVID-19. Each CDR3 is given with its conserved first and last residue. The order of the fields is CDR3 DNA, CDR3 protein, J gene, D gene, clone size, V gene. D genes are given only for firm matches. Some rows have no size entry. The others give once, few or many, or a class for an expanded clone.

TGTGCCAGCAGCTTAGACCCCAGGGGGCGTGGGGTCTACGAGCAGTACTTC CASSLDPRGRGVYEQYF TRBJ2-7 TRBD1 once TRBV7-8
TGTGCCAGCGGGCAAGGAGGCTATGGCTACACCTTC CASGQGGYGYTF TRBJ1-2 - - TRBV28
- CASTSGLGTDTQYF TRBJ2-3 - - TRBV18
TGTGCCAGCAGTACGACAGGGGGCCCTACTAGTGGCTACACCTTC CASSTTGGPTSGYTF TRBJ1-2 TRBD1 few TRBV2
TGTGCCAGCAGCTTCCTGGACGGCGGGAGGGTGGAAGCTTTCTTT CASSFLDGGRVEAFF TRBJ1-1 - - TRBV5-6
TGTGCCAGCAGAGTGCAGGAGGAAACACCCCTCCACTTT CASRVQEETPLHF TRBJ1-6 - - TRBV6-5
TGTGCCAGCAGCGTAGAGGAGGGGCTCAAGGTCGATACGCAGTATTTT CASSVEEGLKVDTQYF TRBJ2-3 - - TRBV9
TGTGCCAGCAGCGGGAGGGGTGCGGGGCCCCAGCATTTT CASSGRGAGPQHF TRBJ1-5 - - TRBV5-6
TGTGCCAGCAGCCGGGGACAGGCGGCGGGTGAGCAGTACTTC CASSRGQAAGEQYF TRBJ2-7 TRBD1 - TRBV3-1/TRBV3-2
TGTGCCAGCGGGACAGGGGACGGCTACACCTTC CASGTGDGYTF TRBJ1-2 TRBD1 - TRBV27
TGTGCCGGACAAGGGGATGCGGGAGGCTACACCTTC CAGQGDAGGYTF TRBJ1-2 - - TRBV19
TGCGCCAGCAGCCCCGGAAAGGAGGGGACTTATGGCTACACCTTC CASSPGKEGTYGYTF TRBJ1-2 - - TRBV4-3
TGTGCCAGTTCCCAGACTAGGATCGAGACCCAGTACTTC CASSQTRIETQYF TRBJ2-5 - - TRBV19
TGTGCCAGCAGACGTCCGGGACAGGGGAGGAGCGAGCAGTACTTC CASRRPGQGRSEQYF TRBJ2-7 TRBD1 - TRBV11-2
TGTGCCAGCAGCTTAGGAGGCCGGGACACTGAAGCTTTCTTT CASSLGGRDTEAFF TRBJ1-1 - - TRBV7-8
TGTGCCACCAGTGACCCCCGGTCTTATCAGCCCCAGCATTTT CATSDPRSYQPQHF TRBJ1-5 - - TRBV24-1
TGTGCCAGCAGCTCACCGGGACAGCCTAATTCACCCCTCCACTTT CASSSPGQPNSPLHF TRBJ1-6 TRBD1 - TRBV5-4
TGTGCCAGCAGATCAACACAGGGGGTGCTAAGCAATCAGCCCCAGCATTTT CASRSTQGVLSNQPQHF TRBJ1-5 TRBD1 - TRBV28
TGCGCCAGCAGCTCACTAGCGGCTAACACCGGGTTATTTTTT CASSSLAANTGLFF TRBJ2-2 TRBD2 - TRBV5-1
TGTGCCAGCAGTGAAGAGGGGGCGCCCACCGGGGAGCTGTTTTTT CASSEEGAPTGELFF TRBJ2-2 TRBD1 - TRBV6-1
TGCAGCGCTTGGACTAGCGGGATTGGAAATGAGCAGTTCTTC CSAWTSGIGNEQFF TRBJ2-1 TRBD2 - TRBV29-1
TGTGCCACCAGCAGCGGGACAGGGGGGGTCTCTGAAGCTTTCTTT CATSSGTGGVSEAFF TRBJ1-1 TRBD1 - TRBV15
TGTGCCAGCAGTTTGTATTCCCCGGAGGCCCAGTACTTC CASSLYSPEAQYF TRBJ2-5 - - TRBV12-3/TRBV12-4
TGTGCCAGCAGCCCAAACCCGACTAGCGGGGGGGGGAACACCGGGGAGCTGTTTTTT CASSPNPTSGGGNTGELFF TRBJ2-2 TRBD2 - TRBV7-3
TGTGCCAGCAGCTTAGCGGCTAGCGGGTGGGGCGAGCAGTACTTC CASSLAASGWGEQYF TRBJ2-7 TRBD2 - TRBV11-2
TGTGCCAGCAGCTTAGCATTTCCAAGGACTGCGGGCTACACCTTC CASSLAFPRTAGYTF TRBJ1-2 - - TRBV7-2
TGTGCCAGTACCTCAAGGGACTCTAACTATGGCTACACCTTC CASTSRDSNYGYTF TRBJ1-2 - once TRBV19
TGTGCCAGCAGGCCTACCTCTAACTATGGCTACACCTTC CASRPTSNYGYTF TRBJ1-2 - - TRBV7-2
TGTGCCAGCAGCTTAAAAACTAGCGGGAACAATGAGCAGTTCTTC CASSLKTSGNNEQFF TRBJ2-1 TRBD2 - TRBV11-1
TGTGCCAGCAGAGGGGCATGGGGTAGCAATCAGCCCCAGCATTTT CASRGAWGSNQPQHF TRBJ1-5 - few TRBV6-5
TGCGCCAGCAGAACCGGGACATCGTCTGTCGAGAACACTGAAGCTTTCTTT CASRTGTSSVENTEAFF TRBJ1-1 - - TRBV5-1
TGTGCCAGCAGCCAAGGAGGGGGAAGTCAGCCCCAGCATTTT CASSQGGGSQPQHF TRBJ1-5 - - TRBV3-1/TRBV3-2
TGTGCCAGCAGTGCCGGGACAGGTTATTCACCCCTCCACTTT CASSAGTGYSPLHF TRBJ1-6 TRBD1 - TRBV6-4
TGTGCCAGCAGCTTAGACGAACAGGTTTCAGGCTACACCTTC CASSLDEQVSGYTF TRBJ1-2 - - TRBV7-9
TGTGCCAGCCTTACGAAACCTGGGGGCCCCACAGATACGCAGTATTTT CASLTKPGGPTDTQYF TRBJ2-3 - few TRBV28
TGTGCCAGCAGACTACAGGGGAGCTCCTACAATGAGCAGTTCTTC CASRLQGSSYNEQFF TRBJ2-1 TRBD1 - TRBV2
TGTGCCACCAGCGGCCAGGGGCGCTCCTACAATGAGCAGTTCTTC CATSGQGRSYNEQFF TRBJ2-1 - - TRBV24-1
TGTGCCAGCAGTTTAAGGGAGTCCTATAATTCACCCCTCCACTTT CASSLRESYNSPLHF TRBJ1-6 - - TRBV28
TGTGCCACCAGCAGAGACGGGACATTGGGATATTTT CATSRDGTLGYF TRBJ2-3 - - TRBV15
TGTGCCAGCACGGACAATAAAGAGCAGTACTTC CASTDNKEQYF TRBJ2-7 - - TRBV28
TGTGCCAGCAGTCTTTCCTGGACAGGGAGGAATGGCTACACCTTC CASSLSWTGRNGYTF TRBJ1-2 TRBD1 - TRBV27
TGTGCCAGCAGCCGACAGGGGACTAATGAAAAACTGTTTTTT CASSRQGTNEKLFF TRBJ1-4 TRBD1 - TRBV6-5
TGCGCCAGCAGTGATCGGCCCAGGGGGGTGGGCGGCTACACCTTC CASSDRPRGVGGYTF TRBJ1-2 TRBD1 few TRBV10-1
TGTGCCAGCAGTAACAGGGGGGTAGATGAAAAACTGTTTTTT CASSNRGVDEKLFF TRBJ1-4 TRBD1 once TRBV7-9
TGTGCCAGTAGTCCGGACAGGGAAGAGACCCAGTACTTC CASSPDREETQYF TRBJ2-5 TRBD1 - TRBV19
TGTGCCAGCAGGTCGACTAGCGGGGGGCAGTTCTTC CASRSTSGGQFF TRBJ2-1 TRBD2 - TRBV12-3/TRBV12-4
TGTGCCAGCAGTCCACTCGACAGGGCCGGAGGGGCTTTCTTT CASSPLDRAGGAFF TRBJ1-1 TRBD1 - TRBV27
TGTGCCAGTGCCGCTTCCGGACTTTATGGCTACACCTTC CASAASGLYGYTF TRBJ1-2 - once TRBV19
TGTGCCAGCAGACGGGACAGGGGGATATTGGATCAGCCCCAGCATTTT CASRRDRGILDQPQHF TRBJ1-5 TRBD1 - TRBV28
TGCAGCGTCGTACAGGACACGAACACTGAAGCTTTCTTT CSVVQDTNTEAFF TRBJ1-1 - - TRBV29-1
TGTGCCAGCAGCTTATATATAACAGCTGATAATTCACCCCTCCACTTT CASSLYITADNSPLHF TRBJ1-6 - few TRBV7-2
TGTGCCAGCAGCTTCCTTCGACAGGGGGTAGCTGAAGCTTTCTTT CASSFLRQGVAEAFF TRBJ1-1 TRBD1 - TRBV11-3
TGTGCCAGCAGCCGGGACAGGGGGGAGACAGATACGCAGTATTTT CASSRDRGETDTQYF TRBJ2-3 TRBD1 - TRBV11-2
TGTGCCAGCAGCTTGGGACTAGCGGGTCTCGAGCAGTACTTC CASSLGLAGLEQYF TRBJ2-7 TRBD2 - TRBV7-2